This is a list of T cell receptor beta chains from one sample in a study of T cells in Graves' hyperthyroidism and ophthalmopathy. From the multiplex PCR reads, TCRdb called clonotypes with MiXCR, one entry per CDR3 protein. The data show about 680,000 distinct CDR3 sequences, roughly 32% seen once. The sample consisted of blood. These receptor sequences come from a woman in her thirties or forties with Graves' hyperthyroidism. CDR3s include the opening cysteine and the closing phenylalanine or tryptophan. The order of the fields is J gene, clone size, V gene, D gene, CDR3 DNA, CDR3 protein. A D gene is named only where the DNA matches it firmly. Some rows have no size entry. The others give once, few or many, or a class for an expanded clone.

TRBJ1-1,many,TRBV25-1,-,TGTGCCAGCAGAGACCGGCAGCCCCTCATGGACACTGAAGCTTTCTTT,CASRDRQPLMDTEAFF
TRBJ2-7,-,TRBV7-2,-,TGTGCCAGCAGCCCGCCCTCCGGGATCTCCTACGAGCAGTACTTC,CASSPPSGISYEQYF
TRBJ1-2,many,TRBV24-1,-,TGTGCCACCAGCGATACAGGAGACTATGGCTACACCTTC,CATSDTGDYGYTF
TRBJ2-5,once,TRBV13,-,TGTGCCAGCAGCCTAGGACCCCGCGCTGAGACCCATCACTTC,CASSLGPRAETHHF
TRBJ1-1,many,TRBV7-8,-,TGTGCCAGCAGCTTACGGACGTACCTGAACACTGAAGCTTTCTTT,CASSLRTYLNTEAFF
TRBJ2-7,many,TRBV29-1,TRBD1,TGCAGCGTTGGGGACAGGGAGGGCGAGCAGTACTTC,CSVGDREGEQYF
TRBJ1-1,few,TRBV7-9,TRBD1,TGTGCCAGCAGCCTGAACAGGGGGGTCACTGAAGCTTTCTTT,CASSLNRGVTEAFF
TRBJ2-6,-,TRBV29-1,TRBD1,TGCAGCGTCTCAGGGGGCCGTGGAGGGGCCAACGTCCTGACTTTC,CSVSGGRGGANVLTF
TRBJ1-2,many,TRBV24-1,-,TGTGCCACCAGTGATGACCAACGGGACTACACCTTC,CATSDDQRDYTF
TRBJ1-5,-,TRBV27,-,TGTGCCAGGACGTGCGGGGAGGGCAATCAGCCCCAGCATTTT,CARTCGEGNQPQHF
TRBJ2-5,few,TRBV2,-,TGTGCCAGCAGTTTATGGGCTGTCATCCACATAGGGACCCAGTACTTC,CASSLWAVIHIGTQYF
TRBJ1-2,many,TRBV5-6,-,TGTGCCAGCAGCCGACCAGCGGGACCTCTATATGGCTACACCTTC,CASSRPAGPLYGYTF
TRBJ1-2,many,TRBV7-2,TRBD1,TGTGCCAGCAGCTCACGCGCGGGACAGGGCGATGGCTACACCTTC,CASSSRAGQGDGYTF
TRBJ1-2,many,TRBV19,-,TGTGCCAGTAGATCCCTCTACCTCAGGGGAGGCTACTATGGCTACACCTTC,CASRSLYLRGGYYGYTF
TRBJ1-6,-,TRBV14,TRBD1,TGTGCCAGCAGCCCCGTCGCGGACAGGGATAATTCACCCCTCCACTTT,CASSPVADRDNSPLHF
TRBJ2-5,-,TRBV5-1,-,TGCGCCAGCAGCCGAGAGGGGGATCAGCCCCAGTACTTC,CASSREGDQPQYF
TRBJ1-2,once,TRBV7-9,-,TGTGCCAGCAACCTGCTCAGGGACTCGCGCGGCTACACCTTC,CASNLLRDSRGYTF
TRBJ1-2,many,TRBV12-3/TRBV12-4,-,TGTGCCAGCAGCCCAGGCGTGAACTATGGCTACACCTTC,CASSPGVNYGYTF
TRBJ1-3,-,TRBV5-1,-,TGTGCCAGCAGTTACTTCGCAGGGGACTCTGGAAACACCATATATTTT,CASSYFAGDSGNTIYF
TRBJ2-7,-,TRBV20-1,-,TGCAGTGCTAGAGAGTCGAGTTCCTACGAGCAGTACTTC,CSARESSSYEQYF
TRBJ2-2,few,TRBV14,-,TGTGCCAGCAGCCGCCGACCCCCGGGACTGAACACCGGGGAGCTGTTTTTT,CASSRRPPGLNTGELFF
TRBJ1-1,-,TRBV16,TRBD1,TGTGCCAGCAGCCAACGGGACAGGGGTTTGGCCACTGAAGCTTTCTTT,CASSQRDRGLATEAFF
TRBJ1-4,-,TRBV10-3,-,TGTGCCATCAGTGACCTTACAGGGTTAATAAGGGAAAAACTGTTTTTT,CAISDLTGLIREKLFF
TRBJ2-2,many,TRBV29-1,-,TGCAGCGTTGTAATGGGGGTCCCGAACACCGGGGAGCTGTTTTTT,CSVVMGVPNTGELFF
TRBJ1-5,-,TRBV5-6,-,TGTGCCAGCAGCTTGGGGGGATCCCAGGATCAGCCCCAGCATTTT,CASSLGGSQDQPQHF
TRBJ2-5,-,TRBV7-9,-,TGTGCCAGCAGCCCCCCGGGTCGGGAGTACCAAGAGACCCAGTACTTC,CASSPPGREYQETQYF
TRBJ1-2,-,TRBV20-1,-,TGCAGTGCTAGAGGCGGGTCAACCCTACCCACCTTC,CSARGGSTLPTF
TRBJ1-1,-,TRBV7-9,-,TGTGCCAGCACCCCCGCTGGGGGGGCAAGGGAAACTGAAGCTTTCTTT,CASTPAGGARETEAFF
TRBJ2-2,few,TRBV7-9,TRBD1,TGTGCCAGCAGCTTACAGGGGGCTCTATACGGGGAGCTGTTTTTT,CASSLQGALYGELFF
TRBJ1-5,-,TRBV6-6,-,TGTGCCAGCAGAGAGAATCAGCCCCAGCATTTT,CASRENQPQHF
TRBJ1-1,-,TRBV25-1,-,TGTGCCAGCAGTGACCCGAGAGACACTGAAGCTTTCTTT,CASSDPRDTEAFF
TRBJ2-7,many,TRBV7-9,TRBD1,TGTGCCAGCAGCGAGACCACAGGGGCGGGCGAGCAGTACTTC,CASSETTGAGEQYF
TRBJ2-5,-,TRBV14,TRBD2,TGTGCCAGCAGCCAAGTCGCGGGGGTAACAGAGACCCAGTACTTC,CASSQVAGVTETQYF
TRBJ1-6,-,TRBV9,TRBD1,TGTGCCAGCAGTCCCCACGAGGAGACAGGGGGCTTTGCCCTCCACTTT,CASSPHEETGGFALHF
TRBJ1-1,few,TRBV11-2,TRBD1,TGTGCCAGCAGCCCTATTGGACAGGGTTACACTGAAGCTTTCTTT,CASSPIGQGYTEAFF
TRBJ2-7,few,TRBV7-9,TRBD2,TGTGCCAGCAGCTTCTTCCCGGGACTAGCGGGGATTACCCTCTACGAGCAGTACTTC,CASSFFPGLAGITLYEQYF
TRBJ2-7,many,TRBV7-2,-,TGTGCCAGCAGCTTAGCCCACTCCTCCTACGAGCAGTACTTC,CASSLAHSSYEQYF
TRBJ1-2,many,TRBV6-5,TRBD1,TGTGCCAGCAGTTACCGAGCCGGGACAGGGAACGATGGCTACACCTTC,CASSYRAGTGNDGYTF
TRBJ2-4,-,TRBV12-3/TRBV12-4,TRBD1,TGTGCCAGCAGCGCAGGACAGGGGGCGGACATTCAGTACTTC,CASSAGQGADIQYF
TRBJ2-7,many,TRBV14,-,TGTGCCAGCAGCCAAGATCCGGCAAGTCAGCCGCGATTC,CASSQDPASQPRF
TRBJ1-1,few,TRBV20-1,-,TGCAGTGCTAGAGGTGGGCGCGGGTTAAACACTGAAGCTTTCTTT,CSARGGRGLNTEAFF